The 15 T cell receptor beta chains given below trace back to one sample, sequenced in a study of human T cells and chemical hapten exposure (dated by TCRdb to about 2021). Receptors were amplified or captured by RACE. Sequencer: NextSeq 500. The public reads were reanalyzed by TCRdb: fastp trimming at Q25, MiXCR alignment, in-frame beta chains only. Each entry is one CDR3 protein sequence, shown with its most common DNA and genes. In all, the sample holds about 54,000 distinct CDR3 sequences, and around 10% of those were seen once. Approximately 1.8% of the sample lies in the top ten. The sample's time point label is to be understood as: patch test 2, 6 weeks after DPC sensitization. Interpreted using the paper, the treatment or condition label stands for: therapeutic diphenylcyclopropenone sensitization with weekly scalp DPC. The sample here was whole blood, taken in connection with sensitization to the hapten diphenylcyclopropenone (DPC). These receptors all come from a woman in her forties or fifties with alopecia areata. Some clones in this sample may be carry-over from other donors' samples.

In its sample, this clonotype was seen many times. The chain combines TRBV5-1 with TRBJ1-4, with D tentatively TRBD1 (5 bases). The germline V gene has CDR1 SGHRS and CDR2 YFSETQ. With 3 bases removed from V and 3 bases from J, the gap between germline ends came to 15 bases. CDR3 length: 16 amino acids. CDR3 sequence (DNA): TGCGCCAGCAGCTCGGGGGAGGCGTTGGCTAATGAAAAACTGTTTTTT. It codes for CASSSGEALANEKLFF. The whole variable domain, remainder taken from reference TRBV5-1 and TRBJ1-4, is KAGVTQTPRYLIKTRGQQVTLSCSPISGHRSVSWYQQTPGQGLQFLFEYFSETQRNKGNFPGRFSGRQFSNSRSEMNVSTLELGDSALYLCASSSGEALANEKLFFGSGTQLSVL.

The chain uses TRBV12-3 or TRBV12-4 and TRBJ1-1; D remains unclear. V was cut by 6 bases and J by 9 bases, with 17 bases left in between. This CDR3 is 13 amino acids long. The CDR3 bases are TGTGCCAGCAGGGATCAGGATCCCTCCCAAGCTTTCTTT. Its translation: CASRDQDPSQAFF.

This clonotype has a count of ten or more. The junction and the germline gene differ at one end; a read error may be behind it. The rearrangement joins TRBV5-1 to TRBJ2-1; 7 bases are a match to TRBD2. This CDR3 spans 16 amino acids. Germline CDR1 is SGHRS and CDR2 is YFSETQ. CDR3 coding DNA: TGCGCCAGCAGCTTGATGTCGGCAGGGAGGGCCAATGGGCAGTTCTTC. Translation gives CASSLMSAGRANGQFF.

In this sample, this clonotype turned up many times. The rearrangement uses TRBV6-2 or TRBV6-3 and TRBJ1-1, with unresolved D. Germline CDR1 reads MNHEY; CDR2 reads SVGEGT. The CDR3 extends over 13 amino acids. V was clipped by 5 bases and J by 1 base, with 8 bases between them. DNA for the CDR3: TGTGCCAGCAGTCTGGATCCGAACACTGAAGCTTTCTTT. Protein sequence: CASSLDPNTEAFF.

This clonotype was observed at least ten times. Mismatch with germline at one junction end may stem from a read error. This rearrangement joins TRBV6-2 or TRBV6-3 to TRBJ2-7, with 10 bases lining up with TRBD2. Germline CDR1 is MNHEY and CDR2 is SVGEGT. The CDR3 loop spans 14 amino acids. CDR3 region: CASSKGFQREGLRF. CDR3 nucleotides: TGTGCCAGCAGCAAGGGTTTCCAGCGGGAGGGCCTTCGCTTC.

The V and J genes are TRBV11-2 and TRBJ2-5, with D tentatively TRBD1 (6 bases). V lost 5 bases to trimming and J lost 3 bases, with 13 bases between them. Germline-derived CDR1 and CDR2 are SGHAT and FQNNGV. The CDR3 is 14 amino acids. CDR3 coding DNA: TGTGCCAGCAGCCAAAATCCAGGGGAAGAGACCCAGTACTTC. This codes for CASSQNPGEETQYF.

This clonotype turned up a few times. The V call is TRBV29-1, the J call TRBJ1-2, with D possibly matching TRBD1 (5 bases). V lost 4 bases and J lost 5, with 20 bases in between. CDR3 length: 15 residues. The germline V gene encodes CDR1 SQVTM and CDR2 ANQGSEA. CDR3 sequence reads: CSVGSPRRAYYGYTF. The CDR3 nucleotides are TGCAGCGTTGGCTCGCCGCGCAGGGCCTATTATGGCTACACCTTC.

This clonotype has at least ten counts. The rearrangement joins TRBV7-2 to TRBJ1-3; 7 bases are shared with TRBD1. From germline, CDR1 is SGHTA and CDR2 FQGNSA. V was pared by 5 bases and J by 1 base, with 8 bases of the junction left unmatched. This CDR3 has 16 residues. The CDR3 sequence is CASSLQGSSSGNTIYF. CDR3 DNA: TGTGCCAGCAGCCTACAGGGGTCAAGTTCTGGAAACACCATATATTTT.

This clonotype was recorded at least ten times. The genes are TRBV6-6 and TRBJ2-7; perhaps TRBD1 as D (5 bases). Germline V CDR1 and CDR2: MNHNY, SVGAGI (reference sequence). The CDR3 is 15 amino acids. V was cut by 6 bases and J by 3 bases, with 18 bases left in between. The CDR3 loop is CASRKGPAPSYEQYF. The CDR3 nucleotides read TGTGCCAGCAGGAAGGGGCCTGCCCCGAGCTACGAGCAGTACTTC.

This clonotype was picked up a small number of times. The chain joins TRBV5-1 to TRBJ2-1, with TRBD1 matching over 7 bases. V was clipped by 5 bases and J by 7 bases; unmatched bases: 15. Germline V gene sequence: CDR1 SGHRS, CDR2 YFSETQ. The CDR3 has 16 residues. The CDR3 loop reads CASRPLDRKVTNEQFF. Here the CDR3 DNA reads TGCGCCAGCAGACCATTGGACAGGAAGGTGACGAATGAGCAGTTCTTC.

This clonotype was counted a few times. This rearrangement joins TRBV3-1 to TRBJ2-3; TRBD2 aligns across 11 bases. The V gene end was trimmed by 6 bases and the J gene end by 8 bases; junction bases not matched to a gene: 10. Germline-derived CDR1 and CDR2 are LGHDT and YNNKEL (reference sequence). The CDR3 length is 15 residues. CDR3 DNA: TGTGCCAGCAGACCCGGGACTAGCGGTGGCGGTACGCAGTATTTT. This gives the protein CASRPGTSGGGTQYF.

This chain links TRBV4-3 with TRBJ1-2; possible D gene TRBD1, 5 bases. Between the trimmed V and J ends, which lost 3 bases and 5 bases, there was a span of 10 bases. CDR1 and CDR2 (germline): LGHNA, YSLEER. This CDR3 is 13 amino acids long. CDR3 protein: CASSQSSGYGYTF. CDR3 nucleotides: TGCGCCAGCAGCCAGTCGTCAGGGTATGGCTACACCTTC.

This clonotype came up many times. The rearrangement joins TRBV11-2 to TRBJ2-1; 12 positions agree with TRBD2. The length of the CDR3 is 17 residues. V trimming: 1 base; J trimming: 7 bases; junction bases outside the gene matches: 8. In germline, CDR1 is SGHAT, CDR2 FQNNGV. The CDR3 DNA reads TGTGCCAGCAGCTTAGTGGCCGGGACTAGCGGGCTGAATGAGCAGTTCTTC. Protein sequence: CASSLVAGTSGLNEQFF.

This sequence joins TRBV7-2 and TRBJ2-4, with 12 bases that match TRBD2. With 3 bases clipped from V and 8 bases from J, the junction kept 8 bases outside the gene matches. CDR1 is SGHTA, CDR2 FQGNSA, per germline. There are 16 residues in the CDR3. The CDR3: CASSFSSGGAGDIQYF. Here the CDR3 DNA reads TGTGCCAGCAGCTTTTCTAGCGGGGGGGCCGGAGACATTCAGTACTTC.

This clonotype was seen repeatedly, ten times or more. The chain combines TRBV5-4 with TRBJ1-6; D remains ambiguous. V lost 0 bases to trimming and J lost 7 bases, with 8 bases between them. CDR1 and CDR2 (germline): SGHNT, YYREEE (reference sequence). The CDR3 loop spans 14 amino acids. CDR3 sequence: CASSLGTGNSPLHF. CDR3 nucleotide sequence: TGTGCCAGCAGCTTGGGGACGGGGAATTCACCCCTCCACTTT.